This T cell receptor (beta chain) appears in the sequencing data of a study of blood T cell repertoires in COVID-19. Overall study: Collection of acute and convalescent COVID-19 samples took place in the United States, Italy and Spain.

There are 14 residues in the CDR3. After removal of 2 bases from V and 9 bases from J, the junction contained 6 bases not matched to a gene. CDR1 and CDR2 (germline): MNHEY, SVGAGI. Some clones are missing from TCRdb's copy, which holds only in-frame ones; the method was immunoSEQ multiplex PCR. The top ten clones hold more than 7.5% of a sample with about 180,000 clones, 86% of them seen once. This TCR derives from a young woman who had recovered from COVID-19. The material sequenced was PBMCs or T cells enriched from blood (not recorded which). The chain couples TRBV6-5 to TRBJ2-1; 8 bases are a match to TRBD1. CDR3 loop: CASSYLRGQGEQFF. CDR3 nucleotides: TGTGCCAGCAGTTACCTCAGGGGGCAGGGTGAGCAGTTCTTC.